Below, one T cell receptor (beta chain) is given with its context. The antigen is undetermined. This sample is part of a study of cytomegalovirus exposure and HLA in healthy donors. V gave up 1 base and J gave up 5 bases; unmatched junction bases: 4. Per germline, CDR1 LGHNA and CDR2 YNFKEQ. CDR3 size: 15 residues. Study observations and caveats: Accounts indicate the classifier identified cytomegalovirus status with strong specificity and sensitivity. Rare TCR sequences predominated, though certain public TCRs were found in many donors. At a 0.05 false discovery rate, a later analysis found about 17,000 TCR beta sequences to be associated with HLA alleles. Association of a missense DCLRE1C variant with TCR beta V- and J-gene trimming was reported in a later analysis.

Primers included in the PCR were 60 Vbeta and 13 Jbeta primers. Data came from immunoSEQ multiplex PCR; TCRdb stores just in-frame clones and leaves some out. The sample holds about 120,000 clones; about 80% are singletons and the top ten take around 2.9%. This TCR was recovered from a woman aged 55-70 years in good health and CMV-seropositive. Sequencing was carried out using PBMCs. The chain recombines TRBV4-2 with TRBJ2-3; 9 bases match TRBD1. The CDR3 loop is CASSQGTGVGDTQYF. CDR3 nucleotides: TGTGCCAGCAGCCAAGGGACAGGGGTCGGAGATACGCAGTATTTT.